Following are 4 T cell receptor beta chains from one sample sequenced in a study of OX40 agonist ivuxolimab in advanced cancers. The library was made by the immunoSEQ multiplex PCR assay. The table was pulled from immuneACCESS by TCRdb, which kept in-frame rearrangements only. Such tables lose some clones; where checked, under half of the loss comes from unresolved V genes, and the rest has no known cause. This sample holds fewer than 85,000 clones; over 75% were observed only once. The ten largest clones capture about 7.3% of the sample. The sequenced sample was CD4+ or CD8+ T cells sorted from blood, obtained in a trial of the OX40 agonist ivuxolimab. These receptors all come from an adult with an advanced solid tumor such as melanoma, head and neck, liver or kidney cancer.

This sequence joins TRBV18 and TRBJ2-5; no clear D gene. The CDR3 covers 13 residues. The germline gives CDR1 KGHSH, CDR2 LQKENI. The ends were cut back, 3 bases at V and 2 bases at J, with 7 bases in the middle. CDR3 amino acids: CASSPGYQETQYF. DNA of the CDR3: TGTGCCAGCTCACCGGGCTATCAAGAGACCCAGTACTTC.

The genes are TRBV11-2 and TRBJ2-7, with a weak D call TRBD1 (6 bases). There are 16 residues in the CDR3. Trimming took 0 bases from V and 0 from J, leaving 12 bases between them. CDR1 SGHAT and CDR2 FQNNGV come from the germline V gene. Here the CDR3 reads CASSLELDRISYEQYF. The CDR3 bases are TGTGCCAGCAGCTTAGAATTAGACAGGATCTCCTACGAGCAGTACTTC. Combining the CDR3 with reference TRBV11-2 and TRBJ2-7 gives the whole variable domain EAGVAQSPRYKIIEKRQSVAFWCNPISGHATLYWYQQILGQGPKLLIQFQNNGVVDDSQLPKDRFSAERLKGVDSTLKIQPAKLEDSAVYLCASSLELDRISYEQYFGPGTRLTVT.

This clone occurred once. The chain is built from TRBV5-1 and TRBJ2-3, with 9 bases matching TRBD1. The V gene's germline CDR1 is SGHRS and CDR2 YFSETQ. This CDR3 is built from 15 residues. V gave up 4 bases and J gave up 3 bases; unmatched junction bases: 6. The CDR3 region is CASSTQGAQTDTQYF. DNA for the CDR3: TGCGCCAGCAGCACACAGGGGGCGCAAACAGATACGCAGTATTTT. Complete variable domain (other parts from reference TRBV5-1 and TRBJ2-3): KAGVTQTPRYLIKTRGQQVTLSCSPISGHRSVSWYQQTPGQGLQFLFEYFSETQRNKGNFPGRFSGRQFSNSRSEMNVSTLELGDSALYLCASSTQGAQTDTQYFGPGTRLTVL.

This chain joins TRBV30 and TRBJ2-7; 12 positions agree with TRBD2. The ends lost 2 bases at V and 6 bases at J; junction bases unmatched: 8. The germline CDR1 and CDR2 sequences are GTSNPN and SVGIG (reference sequence). There are 15 residues in the CDR3. The CDR3 bases are TGTGCCTGGAGTACCTCTAGCGGGAGGGCCGCCGAGCAGTACTTC. Its translation: CAWSTSSGRAAEQYF.